This entry features one T cell receptor beta chain sequence. Its antigen is still unknown. This sample was included in a study of cytomegalovirus exposure and HLA in healthy donors. Primers included in the PCR were 60 Vbeta and 13 Jbeta primers. Using immunoSEQ multiplex PCR, the repertoire was profiled, and TCRdb retains in-frame clones only, with some absent. The sample has 95,000 to 100,000 clones, around 77% seen once. J gave up 1 base and V 6 bases, and 10 bases lay outside the gene matches. Germline V CDR1 and CDR2: SGHVS, FQNEAQ. This CDR3 contains 16 residues. General study points: Association of a missense DCLRE1C variant with TCR beta V- and J-gene trimming was reported in a later analysis. Later findings reportedly placed an Asian-associated ancestry cluster below the approximately 670-donor mean for N-insertions.

The genes are TRBV7-8 and TRBJ1-1, with 8 nucleotides matching TRBD1. This clonotype originated in a man aged 35 to 55 in good health and CMV-seronegative. Sequenced sample: PBMCs. The CDR3 reads CASSSRQGRGNTEAFF. The DNA of the CDR3 is TGTGCCAGCAGTTCCAGACAGGGGCGAGGGAACACTGAAGCTTTCTTT.